What follows describes a single T cell receptor beta chain. Its target is unknown. Germline CDR1 is LGHNA and CDR2 is YSLEER. This CDR3 is built from 15 residues. The V and J ends lost 0 bases and 5 bases, in that order; junction bases with no gene match: 3. The data were obtained in a study of OX40 agonist ivuxolimab in advanced cancers. The protocol was immunoSEQ multiplex PCR, while the TCRdb copy is restricted to in-frame clones and leaves out a portion. Counted here are around 94,000 clones, about 90% occurring once; the ten biggest clones make up around 0.86%. Study-level results: Among the lowest peripheral clonal expansion occurred in 0.1-3.0 mg/kg partial responders.

This receptor was obtained from an adult with an advanced solid tumor such as melanoma, head and neck, liver or kidney cancer. This sequence joins TRBV4-3 and TRBJ1-4, with 7 bases lining up with TRBD1. Sequenced material: CD4+ or CD8+ T cells sorted from blood, taken in a trial of the OX40 agonist ivuxolimab. CDR3 bases: TGCGCCAGCAGCCAAGATCCGGGACAGAATGAAAAACTGTTTTTT. Its translation is CASSQDPGQNEKLFF.